The clone carrying this T cell receptor (beta chain) was detected many times. The sample is drawn from a study of CD8 T cells in ankylosing spondylitis. V dropped 10 bases and J dropped 0 bases, with 9 bases sitting between them. CDR3 length equals 12 residues. Germline V gives CDR1 MDHEN, CDR2 SYDVKM. Each CDR3 protein is one row after TCRdb ran MiXCR on the 5' RACE reads. The sample includes about 140,000 distinct CDR3 sequences, approximately 10% of them seen just once. Sequencing used blood, either unsorted or a sorted T cell fraction (not recorded which). The TCR originated in a female donor with ankylosing spondylitis or in good health (not recorded which). J is TRBJ1-2 and V is TRBV28; D not certain. The CDR3: CATRKANYGYTF. CDR3 DNA: TGTGCCACCAGAAAAGCTAACTATGGCTACACCTTC.